The 26 T cell receptor beta chains in this list originate from one sample, sequenced in a study of blood T cells in healthy people across ages. PCR was performed a second time for about 7 to 11 cycles using a sample-barcoded 5' primer and a J-beta primer mix. MiXCR was run by TCRdb on the 5' RACE reads, yielding one entry per CDR3 protein. The sample has around 1.1 million distinct CDR3 sequences; more than 30% are singletons. Material for sequencing was blood. Every receptor here comes from a man younger than 35 in good health.

This clonotype has more than one count but fewer than ten. V usage is TRBV7-2 and J usage is TRBJ1-4, with D unresolved. Looked up from germline, CDR1 is SGHTA and CDR2 is FQGNSA. The CDR3 spans 12 residues. Trimming cost V 2 bases and J 6 bases, with 4 bases left between them. Written as DNA, the CDR3 is TGTGCCAGCAGCTTAATTGATGAAAAACTGTTTTTT. This translates into CASSLIDEKLFF.

The genes are TRBV21-1 and TRBJ2-3; the table's D call of TRBD2 was not tested on the DNA. TRBV21-1 is tagged as a pseudogene. This CDR3 is built from 16 residues. CDR3 coding DNA: TGTGCCAGACCATTCCGGGACCAGAAAAGCGCAGATACGCAGTATTTT. Translation gives CARPFRDQKSADTQYF.

The V gene is TRBV11-2, the J gene TRBJ2-2, with no clear D. V was shortened by 4 bases and J by 2 bases, with 5 bases between the two germline ends. This CDR3 has 13 residues. CDR1 and CDR2 from the germline V gene are SGHAT and FQNNGV. The CDR3 DNA follows: TGTGCCAGCAGCTATCAAAACACCGGGGAGCTGTTTTTT. Encoded protein: CASSYQNTGELFF.

The V call is TRBV5-6, the J call TRBJ2-3; 11 bases fit TRBD2. The V segment lost 3 bases and the J segment 2 bases; nucleotides outside the gene matches: 8. The CDR3 sequence is 17 residues long. Germline values: CDR1 SGHDT, CDR2 YYEEEE. CDR3: CASSSSTSGGLTDTQYF. Written as DNA, the CDR3 is TGTGCCAGCAGCTCATCCACTAGCGGGGGCCTCACAGATACGCAGTATTTT.

The CDR3 DNA sequence: TGCAGTGCTATAAGACTGGGACCACCAAAAAACATTCAGTACTTC. Encoded protein: CSAIRLGPPKNIQYF. The chain recombines TRBV20-1 with TRBJ2-4; D might be TRBD1 or TRBD2, each matching 5 bases. CDR3 size: 15 residues. V was shortened by 4 bases and J by 4 bases, with 17 bases between the two germline ends. Germline V gene data show CDR1 as DFQATT and CDR2 as SNEGSKA (reference sequence).

CDR3 sequence: CASSLREDSPLHF. In DNA, the CDR3 is TGTGCCAGCAGCTTACGGGAGGATTCACCCCTCCACTTT. The gene calls are TRBV7-9 and TRBJ1-6; D remains ambiguous. From germline, CDR1 is SEHNR and CDR2 FQNEAQ (reference sequence). V was pared by 2 bases and J by 8 bases, with 7 bases between. CDR3 length equals 13 residues.

This chain uses TRBV20-1 with TRBJ2-7; 11 nucleotides line up with TRBD2. CDR1 is DFQATT, CDR2 SNEGSKA, per germline (reference sequence). The CDR3 has 14 amino acids. J was trimmed by 4 bases and V by 1 base; bases with no gene match: 3. CDR3 sequence reads: CSARGLAGRYEQYF. The CDR3, as DNA: TGCAGTGCTAGAGGACTAGCGGGGCGGTACGAGCAGTACTTC.

The J gene is TRBJ1-1, the V gene TRBV10-3; unclear D gene. The germline gives CDR1 ENHRY, CDR2 SYGVKD. The CDR3 runs to 14 residues. V dropped 7 bases and J dropped 1 base, with 13 bases sitting between them. The CDR3, as DNA: TGTGCCATCACGGCCCAGTGGCCGAACACTGAAGCTTTCTTT. Translating it yields CAITAQWPNTEAFF.

The chain combines TRBV12-3 or TRBV12-4 with TRBJ2-1; 7 nucleotides line up with TRBD1. TRBJ2-7 matches the DNA end more closely, so the J call is doubtful. The CDR3 is made up of 15 amino acids. CDR3 residues: CASRRETGSYNEQYF. In DNA, the CDR3 is TGTGCCAGCAGGCGAGAGACAGGGTCCTACAATGAGCAGTACTTC.

The chain recombines TRBV9 with TRBJ1-1; 7 nucleotides line up with TRBD1. The CDR3 extends over 16 amino acids. Germline lookup yields CDR1 SGDLS and CDR2 YYNGEE. V was clipped by 3 bases and J by 2 bases; unmatched bases: 10. The CDR3 DNA reads as TGTGCCAGCAGCGCAGAGGAGGGGGCGATAAACACTGAAGCTTTCTTT. Amino acids: CASSAEEGAINTEAFF.

This chain uses TRBV11-2 with TRBJ2-3, with D maybe TRBD2 (5 bases). V was cut by 6 bases and J by 3 bases, with 19 bases left in between. Germline CDR1 reads SGHAT; CDR2 reads FQNNGV. The CDR3 spans 16 residues. The CDR3 coding sequence is TGTGCCAGCAGTTTAATGACGGGGTGGAGGACAGATACGCAGTATTTT. Translating gives CASSLMTGWRTDTQYF.

This clonotype was found a few times. The chain has TRBV20-1 and TRBJ1-5, with a possible D match to TRBD1 (5 bases). The CDR3 is 14 amino acids. Germline V gives CDR1 DFQATT, CDR2 SNEGSKA (reference sequence). V gave up 2 bases and J gave up 3 bases, with 11 bases separating them. For the CDR3, the DNA is TGCAGTGCTAGACGGGGGGAGGACAATCAGCCCCAGCATTTT. Protein product: CSARRGEDNQPQHF.

In the case of this clonotype: Sequence at one end of the junction differs from germline and may be a read error. The chain has TRBV6-5 and TRBJ2-5; no definite D call. The J call may be incorrect, as the DNA end agrees better with TRBJ2-7. The CDR3 is 13 residues long. Germline values: CDR1 MNHEY, CDR2 SVGAGI. The CDR3 DNA sequence: TGTGCCAACAGTTACCGCCGTACCTACGAGCAGTACTTC. It encodes CANSYRRTYEQYF.

This clonotype has only a few counts. The chain employs TRBV4-3 and TRBJ1-4; the D gene is possibly TRBD1 (6 bases). Trimming shortened V by 0 bases and J by 0 bases, and 17 bases separated the two germline ends. The CDR3 runs to 19 residues. Germline assignment: CDR1 LGHNA and CDR2 YSLEER. CDR3 region: CASSQDPGTRGATNEKLFF. CDR3 DNA: TGCGCCAGCAGCCAAGATCCCGGGACACGGGGAGCAACTAATGAAAAACTGTTTTTT.

The gene calls are TRBV12-3 or TRBV12-4 and TRBJ1-1; TRBD1 might be the D (6 bases). With 0 bases removed from V and 4 bases from J, the gap between germline ends came to 15 bases. The CDR3 covers 16 residues. DNA of the CDR3: TGTGCCAGCAGTTTAGCCCGAGACAGGCTGCCCACTGAAGCTTTCTTT. Translation gives CASSLARDRLPTEAFF.

The chain links TRBV13 to TRBJ2-7, with 7 bases that match TRBD2. In germline, CDR1 is PRHDT, CDR2 FYEKMQ (reference sequence). The V and J ends lost 4 bases and 0 bases, in that order; junction bases with no gene match: 9. The CDR3 contains 16 residues. The CDR3 DNA follows: TGTGCCAGCAGCTCATCCGGCGGGGGTTACTCCTACGAGCAGTACTTC. Residues: CASSSSGGGYSYEQYF.

The chain recombines TRBV7-9 with TRBJ2-1; 7 bases are a match to TRBD2. Germline V gene lookup returns CDR1 SEHNR and CDR2 FQNEAQ (reference sequence). This CDR3 region has 16 residues. V dropped 1 base and J dropped 4; count of bases not matched to a gene: 7. This CDR3 is CASSLGRLADYNEQFF. CDR3 bases: TGTGCCAGCAGCTTAGGCCGGCTAGCGGATTACAATGAGCAGTTCTTC.

The chain carries TRBV20-1 and TRBJ2-2; D gene ambiguous. The V gene lost 3 bases and the J gene lost 1 base, with 6 bases spanning the gap. CDR3 length equals 13 residues. CDR1 is DFQATT and CDR2 is SNEGSKA in the germline V gene (reference sequence). The CDR3 spells CSASKGNTGELFF. CDR3 DNA: TGCAGTGCTAGCAAGGGGAACACCGGGGAGCTGTTTTTT.

This clonotype was seen repeatedly, ten times or more. V and J are TRBV3-1 and TRBJ2-5; no definite D call. Germline assignment: CDR1 LGHDT and CDR2 YNNKEL (reference sequence). The V and J ends lost 0 bases and 5 bases respectively, with 13 bases between them. This CDR3 is 15 amino acids long. CDR3 DNA sequence: TGTGCCAGCAGCCAAGATCTCGGCTCGCGGGAGACCCAGTACTTC. Amino acid sequence: CASSQDLGSRETQYF.

This clonotype was observed at least ten times. V is TRBV29-1 and J is TRBJ2-3, with D tentatively TRBD1 (5 bases). With 4 bases removed from V and 4 bases from J, the gap between germline ends came to 15 bases. The CDR3 covers 14 residues. The germline V gene has CDR1 SQVTM and CDR2 ANQGSEA. CDR3 nucleotide sequence: TGCAGCGTTGTCGACAGAAGGTCCGCAGATACGCAGTATTTT. This gives the protein CSVVDRRSADTQYF.

This clonotype came up a few times. V is TRBV28 and J is TRBJ1-1; 9 bases align to TRBD1. CDR1 is MDHEN, CDR2 SYDVKM, per germline. V lost 2 bases, J lost 10 bases, and 2 bases stayed unmatched. CDR3 length: 12 residues. CDR3 protein: CASSLVTGGAFF. Written as DNA, the CDR3 is TGTGCCAGCAGTTTAGTGACAGGGGGAGCTTTCTTT.

The V gene is TRBV27, the J gene TRBJ2-1; 7 bases fit TRBD1. CDR3 length: 17 residues. Germline CDR1 and CDR2: MNHEY and SMNVEV (reference sequence). With V trimmed by 5 bases and J by 0 bases, 10 bases remained unmatched. The chain's CDR3 is CASSRLGGTSSYNEQFF. CDR3 coding DNA: TGTGCCAGCAGTCGCTTAGGGGGCACCAGCTCCTACAATGAGCAGTTCTTC.

CDR3 nucleotides: TGTGCCAGCCAACCCGGGACAGGGATTAATGAAAAACTGTTTTTT. The encoded protein is CASQPGTGINEKLFF. The chain has TRBV27 and TRBJ1-4, with 9 bases lining up with TRBD1. Germline assignment: CDR1 MNHEY and CDR2 SMNVEV (reference sequence). The junction had 8 bases not matched to a gene; V was cut back by 8 bases and J by 4 bases. The length of the CDR3 is 15 residues.

V is TRBV2 and J is TRBJ2-3; either TRBD1 or TRBD2 may fit D (5 bases each). Trimming removed 6 bases from V and 8 bases from J, with 18 bases in between. Germline V gives CDR1 SNHLY, CDR2 FYNNEI. This CDR3 is 14 amino acids long. The CDR3 DNA reads TGTGCCAGCAGCCTTAAAGGGACCTCGGGTACGCAGTATTTT. Protein sequence: CASSLKGTSGTQYF.

The chain uses TRBV20-1 and TRBJ2-1, with 15 bases identical to TRBD2. Losses at the gene ends were 0 bases for V and 6 bases for J; bases not matched to a gene: 0. Germline V gene lookup returns CDR1 DFQATT and CDR2 SNEGSKA (reference sequence). The CDR3 has 15 residues. CDR3 sequence (DNA): TGCAGTGCTAGAGAGGGACTAGCGGGGGGCAATGAGCAGTTCTTC. Translated, it gives CSAREGLAGGNEQFF.

The J gene is TRBJ1-5, the V gene TRBV5-1; D possibly corresponds to TRBD1 (5 bases). CDR1 and CDR2 (germline): SGHRS, YFSETQ. Deletions cut 0 bases from V and 12 bases from J, with 16 bases between. This CDR3 has 14 residues. The CDR3 reads CASSLEGPRVSQHF. CDR3 bases: TGCGCCAGCAGCTTGGAGGGGCCCAGGGTAAGCCAGCATTTT.